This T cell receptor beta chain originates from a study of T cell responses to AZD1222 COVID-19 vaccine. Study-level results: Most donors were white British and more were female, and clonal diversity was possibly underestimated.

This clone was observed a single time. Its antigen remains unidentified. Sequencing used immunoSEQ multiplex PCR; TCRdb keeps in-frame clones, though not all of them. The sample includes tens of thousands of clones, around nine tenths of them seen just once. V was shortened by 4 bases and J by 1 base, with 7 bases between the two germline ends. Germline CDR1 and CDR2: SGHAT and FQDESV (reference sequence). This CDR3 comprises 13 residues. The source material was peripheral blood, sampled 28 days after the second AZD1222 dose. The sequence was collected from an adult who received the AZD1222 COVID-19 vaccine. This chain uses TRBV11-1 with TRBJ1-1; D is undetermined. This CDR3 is CASSSPPNTEAFF. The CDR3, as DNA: TGTGCCAGCAGCTCCCCCCCGAACACTGAAGCTTTCTTT.